What follows are 24 T cell receptor beta chains derived from one specimen sequenced in a study of chemoradiotherapy in HPV16-positive cancers. Sequencing was performed with immunoSEQ multiplex PCR; in TCRdb, only in-frame clones are kept and a portion is missing. This sample has about 20,000 clones, with around 87% found just once. The input for sequencing was blood, taken from a patient who underwent chemoradiotherapy. The receptors shown here come from a human donor with HPV-associated anogenital cancer.

J is TRBJ1-3 and V is TRBV7-9; the D is unclear. There are 14 residues in the CDR3. Germline loops: CDR1 SEHNR, CDR2 FQNEAQ (reference sequence). Trimming shortened V by 5 bases and J by 1 base, and 9 bases separated the two germline ends. The CDR3 here is CASSEGTSGNTIYF. CDR3 DNA: TGTGCCAGCAGCGAGGGTACTTCTGGAAACACCATATATTTT.

The V call is TRBV7-9, the J call TRBJ2-5, with 10 nucleotides matching TRBD1. Germline-derived CDR1 and CDR2 are SEHNR and FQNEAQ (reference sequence). Losses at the gene ends were 1 base for V and 3 bases for J; bases not matched to a gene: 2. The CDR3 has 15 residues. CDR3 nucleotide sequence: TGTGCCAGCAGCTTAGGACAGGGGGCGGAAGAGACCCAGTACTTC. This sequence encodes CASSLGQGAEETQYF.

This chain connects TRBV19 to TRBJ2-5; 11 bases are shared with TRBD1. V was pared by 5 bases and J by 5 bases, with 13 bases of the junction left unmatched. The CDR3 has 17 amino acids. CDR1 and CDR2 (germline): LNHDA, SQIVND (reference sequence). In nucleotides, the CDR3 is TGTGCCAGTAGTGCCCGGGACAGGGGGGCCTTCGGGGAGACCCAGTACTTC. It encodes CASSARDRGAFGETQYF.

The V and J genes are TRBV19 and TRBJ1-1, with D possibly being TRBD1 (6 bases). The ends were cut back, 7 bases at V and 3 bases at J, with 12 bases in the middle. Germline CDR1 reads LNHDA; CDR2 reads SQIVND (reference sequence). The CDR3 covers 13 residues. The CDR3 sequence is CASKGVGDTEAFF. The DNA for the CDR3 is TGTGCCAGTAAGGGGGTAGGTGACACTGAAGCTTTCTTT. The full variable domain, with the rest looked up from reference TRBV19 and TRBJ1-1, is DGGITQSPKYLFRKEGQNVTLSCEQNLNHDAMYWYRQDPGQGLRLIYYSQIVNDFQKGDIAEGYSVSREKKESFPLTVTSAQKNPTAFYLCASKGVGDTEAFFGQGTRLTVV.

The V gene is TRBV15, the J gene TRBJ2-2; 9 positions agree with TRBD1. CDR1 is LNHNV, CDR2 YYDKDF, per germline (reference sequence). The CDR3 is made up of 16 amino acids. The junction had 2 bases not matched to a gene; V was cut back by 1 base and J by 2 bases. Written as DNA, the CDR3 is TGTGCCACCAGCAGAGGGGACAGGGTCAACACCGGGGAGCTGTTTTTT. This encodes CATSRGDRVNTGELFF.

This chain uses TRBV7-2 with TRBJ1-4; no definite D call. The V end was cut by 3 bases, the J end by 7 bases, with 21 bases between. The CDR3 runs 17 residues. The germline V gene has CDR1 SGHTA and CDR2 FQGNSA. The CDR3 coding sequence is TGTGCCAGCAGCTTTAACTCCCCGGGCGCGTATATTGAAAAACTGTTTTTT. This sequence encodes CASSFNSPGAYIEKLFF.

This chain connects TRBV5-5 to TRBJ1-4, with 8 bases aligning to TRBD1. V lost 0 bases and J lost 8; bases outside the gene matches: 12. From germline, CDR1 is SGHKS and CDR2 YYEKEE (reference sequence). The CDR3 runs to 17 residues. The CDR3 nucleotides read TGTGCCAGCAGCTTGGGACAGGGGCGCGGTAGCTCGGAAAAACTGTTTTTT. This sequence encodes CASSLGQGRGSSEKLFF.

The V and J genes are TRBV11-2 and TRBJ2-1; TRBD2 matches at 8 bases. The length of the CDR3 is 14 residues. V shed 5 bases and J 6 bases; nucleotides not matched to a gene: 6. Germline CDR1 and CDR2: SGHAT and FQNNGV. CDR3 residues: CASSHGAGGNEQFF. The CDR3 DNA reads as TGTGCCAGCAGCCACGGGGCGGGGGGCAATGAGCAGTTCTTC.

The J gene is TRBJ2-7, the V gene TRBV7-2, with 7 bases matching TRBD2. V trimming: 5 bases; J trimming: 4 bases; junction bases outside the gene matches: 8. The germline V gene has CDR1 SGHTA and CDR2 FQGNSA. This CDR3 is 14 amino acids long. Written as DNA, the CDR3 is TGTGCCAGCAGCCGGGACTACACCACTTACGAGCAGTACTTC. Protein sequence: CASSRDYTTYEQYF.

This clone was observed a single time. CDR3 loop: CASSLGGQNYEQYF. CDR3 DNA: TGCGCCAGCAGCTTGGGGGGACAGAACTACGAGCAGTACTTC. The chain couples TRBV5-1 to TRBJ2-7; TRBD1 matches 7 bases. The CDR3 is 14 amino acids. Germline V gives CDR1 SGHRS, CDR2 YFSETQ. Trimming at V came to 0 bases and at J to 3 bases, leaving 3 bases not matched to a gene.

The chain is built from TRBV11-2 and TRBJ1-5; unclear D gene. V lost 4 bases and J lost 1, with 14 bases in between. The CDR3 runs to 16 residues. In germline, CDR1 is SGHAT, CDR2 FQNNGV. The CDR3: CASSSPGTDSNQPQHF. CDR3 sequence (DNA): TGTGCCAGCAGCTCGCCTGGCACAGACAGCAATCAGCCCCAGCATTTT.

The CDR3 DNA reads TGCGCCAGCAGCTCAGGGGTGAGCAATCAGCCCCAGCATTTT. Translating it yields CASSSGVSNQPQHF. V is TRBV5-1 and J is TRBJ1-5; a possible D gene is TRBD1 (6 bases). Germline V gene sequence: CDR1 SGHRS, CDR2 YFSETQ. This CDR3 is built from 14 residues. Trimming pared 3 bases from V and 1 base from J, leaving 8 bases between.

The count of this clone is one. This rearrangement joins TRBV7-2 to TRBJ1-1; TRBD1 matches at 7 bases. The V gene's germline CDR1 is SGHTA and CDR2 FQGNSA. The length of the CDR3 is 16 residues. Trimming took 5 bases from V and 0 from J; bases not matched to a gene: 9. CDR3 region: CASSLDRPTLNTEAFF. CDR3 coding DNA: TGTGCCAGCAGCCTGGACAGGCCTACTCTGAACACTGAAGCTTTCTTT.

The V gene is TRBV11-3, the J gene TRBJ2-7; no clear D gene. The germline V gene encodes CDR1 SGHNT and CDR2 YENEEA. The CDR3 length is 16 residues. V shed 0 bases and J shed 3 bases, with 15 bases lying between them. For the CDR3, the DNA is TGTGCCAGCAGCTTAGAGGTTTCTACAGAGAACTACGAGCAGTACTTC. Protein sequence: CASSLEVSTENYEQYF.

CDR3 amino acids: CASSPVADSNQPQHF. CDR3 DNA: TGTGCCAGCTCACCAGTCGCGGATAGCAATCAGCCCCAGCATTTT. The V call is TRBV18, the J call TRBJ1-5; no clear D gene. Germline lookup yields CDR1 KGHSH and CDR2 LQKENI. The CDR3 is made up of 15 amino acids. V gave up 2 bases and J gave up 0 bases, with 8 bases separating them.

V is TRBV27 and J is TRBJ1-3; 7 nucleotides align to TRBD1. V dropped 10 bases and J dropped 8; count of bases not matched to a gene: 5. CDR3 length: 11 residues. Germline V gives CDR1 MNHEY, CDR2 SMNVEV (reference sequence). The CDR3: CATRGGHTIYF. Here the CDR3 DNA reads TGTGCCACCAGGGGGGGGCACACCATATATTTT.

CDR3 sequence: CASSLRLDGAYEQYF. CDR3 bases: TGCGCCAGCAGCTTGCGACTTGACGGGGCCTACGAGCAGTACTTC. V and J are TRBV5-1 and TRBJ2-7; a possible D gene is TRBD2 (5 bases). Deletions cut 1 base from V and 2 bases from J, with 13 bases between. The CDR3 sequence is 15 residues long. Germline values: CDR1 SGHRS, CDR2 YFSETQ.

The CDR3 region is CASSLLRGDGDSNQPQHF. The CDR3 DNA reads as TGTGCCAGCAGCTTACTCAGGGGGGACGGTGATAGCAATCAGCCCCAGCATTTT. This chain connects TRBV5-8 to TRBJ1-5; 7 bases are shared with TRBD1. J was trimmed by 0 bases and V by 2 bases; bases with no gene match: 11. The V gene's germline CDR1 is SGHTS and CDR2 YDEGEE. The CDR3 length is 18 residues.

V gene TRBV5-1 combines with J gene TRBJ2-3, with 11 positions matching TRBD1. With 4 bases clipped from V and 1 base from J, the junction kept 5 bases outside the gene matches. The CDR3 contains 16 residues. Germline values: CDR1 SGHRS, CDR2 YFSETQ. CDR3 in DNA: TGCGCCAGCAGCATGGGACAGGGGGTTGGCACAGATACGCAGTATTTT. As protein: CASSMGQGVGTDTQYF.

V gene TRBV7-2 combines with J gene TRBJ2-6, with D perhaps being TRBD1 or TRBD2 (5 bases each). CDR1 is SGHTA, CDR2 FQGNSA, per germline. The CDR3 covers 15 residues. V lost 1 base and J 4 bases, leaving 8 bases between the germline ends. The CDR3 spells CASSLGGTGANVLTF. CDR3 sequence (DNA): TGTGCCAGCAGCTTAGGAGGGACGGGGGCCAACGTCCTGACTTTC. The complete variable domain, with remaining parts taken from reference TRBV7-2 and TRBJ2-6, reads GAGVSQSPSNKVTEKGKDVELRCDPISGHTALYWYRQSLGQGLEFLIYFQGNSAPDKSGLPSDRFSAERTGGSVSTLTIQRTQQEDSAVYLCASSLGGTGANVLTFGAGSRLTVL.

The rearrangement joins TRBV7-9 to TRBJ1-2; 8 positions match TRBD1. Germline CDR1 reads SEHNR; CDR2 reads FQNEAQ (reference sequence). Trimming removed 3 bases from V and 6 bases from J; junction bases left unmatched: 6. The CDR3 extends over 14 amino acids. The CDR3 spells CASSFGQGEHGYTF. In nucleotides, the CDR3 is TGTGCCAGCAGCTTTGGACAGGGTGAGCATGGCTACACCTTC.

The chain uses TRBV11-3 and TRBJ2-1, with 15 bases identical to TRBD2. V was clipped by 4 bases and J by 6 bases; unmatched bases: 10. The length of the CDR3 is 18 residues. Germline CDR1 SGHNT, CDR2 YENEEA. CDR3 DNA sequence: TGTGCCAGCAGCTCGAGGACTAGCGGGAGGGCCAGAGGCAATGAGCAGTTCTTC. Its protein product is CASSSRTSGRARGNEQFF.

The table lists this clone with a count of one. The J gene is TRBJ1-1, the V gene TRBV19; D is undetermined. Germline V gives CDR1 LNHDA, CDR2 SQIVND (reference sequence). V was cut by 3 bases and J by 0 bases, with 8 bases left in between. CDR3 length: 14 residues. CDR3 nucleotides: TGTGCCAGTAGTATCTGGAACATGAACACTGAAGCTTTCTTT. Translating gives CASSIWNMNTEAFF.

CDR3 in amino acids: CASSLQTSGQKNIQYF. The DNA for the CDR3 is TGCGCCAGCAGCTTGCAGACTAGCGGGCAGAAAAACATTCAGTACTTC. The chain recombines TRBV5-1 with TRBJ2-4; 10 bases align to TRBD2. Germline CDR1 is SGHRS and CDR2 is YFSETQ. The ends lost 1 base at V and 4 bases at J; junction bases unmatched: 5. CDR3 size: 16 residues.